These T cell receptor beta chains were read from a single sample in a study of T cells after yellow fever vaccination. TCRdb reprocessed the 5' RACE reads via MiXCR and lists one record per CDR3 protein. The sample lists around 63,000 distinct CDR3 sequences, about 7.8% occurring once. Specimen: CD8+ T cells sorted from PBMCs, collected 15 days after the yellow fever booster vaccination. The receptors originated from a man aged 30-40 years who received the YFV17D yellow fever vaccine. Both conserved end residues are part of each CDR3. The order of the fields is clone size, D gene, J gene, V gene, CDR3 DNA, CDR3 protein. D genes are given only for firm matches. Clone size, where shown, is once, few, many, or a class for clones that have expanded.

clone_size: many
d_call: -
j_call: TRBJ2-5
v_call: TRBV5-1
cdr3_nt: TGCGCCAGCAGACAGGAAGAGACCCAGTACTTC
cdr3_aa: CASRQEETQYF

clone_size: many
d_call: -
j_call: TRBJ1-1
v_call: TRBV30
cdr3_nt: TGTGCCTGGAGTAGAACTCAGAGCGCTGAAGCTTTCTTT
cdr3_aa: CAWSRTQSAEAFF

clone_size: many
d_call: TRBD2
j_call: TRBJ2-1
v_call: TRBV12-3/TRBV12-4
cdr3_nt: TGTGCCAGCAGGGAGGGACTAGCGGGAGGGGGGAGCTCCTACAATGAGCAGTTCTTC
cdr3_aa: CASREGLAGGGSSYNEQFF

clone_size: many
d_call: TRBD1
j_call: TRBJ1-4
v_call: TRBV7-9
cdr3_nt: TGTGCCAGCGACAGGGATGCGGAAAAACTGTTTTTT
cdr3_aa: CASDRDAEKLFF

clone_size: few
d_call: -
j_call: TRBJ2-1
v_call: TRBV7-9
cdr3_nt: TGTGCCAGCAGCTTGGCCCGGGGAGACAATGAGCAGTTCTTC
cdr3_aa: CASSLARGDNEQFF

clone_size: many
d_call: -
j_call: TRBJ2-1
v_call: TRBV9
cdr3_nt: TGTGCCAGCAGCGCCGGGGTCAGCGGGAATGAGCAGTTCTTC
cdr3_aa: CASSAGVSGNEQFF

clone_size: many
d_call: -
j_call: TRBJ1-5
v_call: TRBV5-5
cdr3_nt: TGTGCCAGCAGCTTATCCGGCGGGCCCTCCAATCAGCCCCAGCATTTT
cdr3_aa: CASSLSGGPSNQPQHF

clone_size: many
d_call: TRBD2
j_call: TRBJ2-7
v_call: TRBV7-6
cdr3_nt: TGTGCCAGCAGCTTAGCGACTAGCGGGAGGGCTAGCTACGAGCAGTACTTC
cdr3_aa: CASSLATSGRASYEQYF

clone_size: few
d_call: -
j_call: TRBJ2-6
v_call: TRBV9
cdr3_nt: TGTGCCAGCAGCGGGGGTGGGGCCAACGTCCTGACTTTC
cdr3_aa: CASSGGGANVLTF

clone_size: many
d_call: TRBD2
j_call: TRBJ2-7
v_call: TRBV20-1
cdr3_nt: TGCAGTACGCCTGGACTAGAGGCCTACGAGCAGTACTTC
cdr3_aa: CSTPGLEAYEQYF

clone_size: few
d_call: -
j_call: TRBJ1-5
v_call: TRBV15
cdr3_nt: TGTGCCACCAGTAGGTCAGGGAGCAATCAGCCCCAGCATTTT
cdr3_aa: CATSRSGSNQPQHF

clone_size: many
d_call: -
j_call: TRBJ2-1
v_call: TRBV5-1
cdr3_nt: TGCGCCAGCAGCTCCGGGGAGACCTACAATGAGCAGTTCTTC
cdr3_aa: CASSSGETYNEQFF

clone_size: -
d_call: TRBD2
j_call: TRBJ2-7
v_call: TRBV12-3/TRBV12-4
cdr3_nt: TGTGCCAGCAGTTCCGGGTGGCTAGCGGGAGGTAGGAGCTCCTACGAGCAGTACTTC
cdr3_aa: CASSSGWLAGGRSSYEQYF

clone_size: few
d_call: -
j_call: TRBJ2-1
v_call: TRBV7-2
cdr3_nt: TGTGCCAGCAGCTTAGGAGTTGGGAATGAGCAGTTCTTC
cdr3_aa: CASSLGVGNEQFF

clone_size: many
d_call: -
j_call: TRBJ2-5
v_call: TRBV5-1
cdr3_nt: TGCGCCAGCAGCTTGGTGGTAGGGACGATGGAACAAGAGACCCAGTACTTC
cdr3_aa: CASSLVVGTMEQETQYF

clone_size: many
d_call: -
j_call: TRBJ1-1
v_call: TRBV7-9
cdr3_nt: TGTGCCAGCAGCTTAGTGGGTCTGGCGACTGAAGCTTTCTTT
cdr3_aa: CASSLVGLATEAFF

clone_size: many
d_call: -
j_call: TRBJ2-1
v_call: TRBV12-3/TRBV12-4
cdr3_nt: TGTGCCAGCAGACCCCCCCTAGCGTATGAGCAGTTCTTC
cdr3_aa: CASRPPLAYEQFF

clone_size: many
d_call: TRBD1
j_call: TRBJ2-5
v_call: TRBV12-5
cdr3_nt: TGTGCTAGTGGTTCGATGGACAGGAACCAAGAGACCCAGTACTTC
cdr3_aa: CASGSMDRNQETQYF

clone_size: many
d_call: -
j_call: TRBJ2-1
v_call: TRBV28
cdr3_nt: TGTGCCAGCAGTACGCCGGGACGGGAACTCTCCTACAATGAGCAGTTCTTC
cdr3_aa: CASSTPGRELSYNEQFF

clone_size: many
d_call: -
j_call: TRBJ1-1
v_call: TRBV10-3
cdr3_nt: TGTGCCATCAGTGAGTCTTACTTAACAGCAATGGGAACTGAAGCTTTCTTT
cdr3_aa: CAISESYLTAMGTEAFF

clone_size: few
d_call: TRBD1
j_call: TRBJ2-6
v_call: TRBV12-3/TRBV12-4
cdr3_nt: TGTGCCAGCAGTTTCGTCGTACCCGACAGGGTGTTTCCTAACTCTGGGGCCAACGTCCTGACTTTC
cdr3_aa: CASSFVVPDRVFPNSGANVLTF

clone_size: many
d_call: -
j_call: TRBJ2-1
v_call: TRBV6-5
cdr3_nt: TGTGCCAGCAGCCCCAGCGGCCACTCCTACAATGAGCAGTTCTTC
cdr3_aa: CASSPSGHSYNEQFF

clone_size: many
d_call: -
j_call: TRBJ2-7
v_call: TRBV18
cdr3_nt: TGTGCCAGCTCACCACCTAGTTTCTACGAGCAGTACTTC
cdr3_aa: CASSPPSFYEQYF

clone_size: many
d_call: -
j_call: TRBJ2-3
v_call: TRBV23-1
cdr3_nt: TGCGCCAGCAGAGGTGGACAGATTACAGATACGCAGTATTTT
cdr3_aa: CASRGGQITDTQYF

clone_size: many
d_call: -
j_call: TRBJ2-7
v_call: TRBV25-1
cdr3_nt: TGTGCCAGCAGCGTTGGGAGGAAGAGCTCCTACGAGCAGTACTTC
cdr3_aa: CASSVGRKSSYEQYF

clone_size: many
d_call: TRBD2
j_call: TRBJ2-1
v_call: TRBV6-2/TRBV6-3
cdr3_nt: TGTGCCAGCAGTTATAGCGGGAGGGCCGGAGAACATGAGCAGTTCTTC
cdr3_aa: CASSYSGRAGEHEQFF

clone_size: -
d_call: TRBD2
j_call: TRBJ2-5
v_call: TRBV3-1
cdr3_nt: TGTGCCACCTGCCAAGTCGGGCGGGAGCGGGAGACCCAGTACTTC
cdr3_aa: CATCQVGRERETQYF

clone_size: -
d_call: -
j_call: TRBJ2-3
v_call: TRBV4-3
cdr3_nt: TGCGCCAGCAGCCAAACGTCGGGTTCCCCCGCAGATACGCAGTATTTT
cdr3_aa: CASSQTSGSPADTQYF

clone_size: many
d_call: TRBD2
j_call: TRBJ2-7
v_call: TRBV28
cdr3_nt: TGTGCCAGCAGTTTATCGGCGGGAGGTCACGAGCAGTACTTC
cdr3_aa: CASSLSAGGHEQYF

clone_size: many
d_call: TRBD1
j_call: TRBJ1-1
v_call: TRBV5-1
cdr3_nt: TGCGCCAGCAGCCCGAGACAGGGCGAGAACACTGAAGCTTTCTTT
cdr3_aa: CASSPRQGENTEAFF

clone_size: many
d_call: -
j_call: TRBJ1-3
v_call: TRBV20-1
cdr3_nt: TGCAGGCCGAATCTAGGTAGCTCTGGAAACACCATATATTTT
cdr3_aa: CRPNLGSSGNTIYF

clone_size: many
d_call: -
j_call: TRBJ2-1
v_call: TRBV7-8
cdr3_nt: TGTGCCAGCAGCTGGGCTAGGAATGAGCAGTTCTTC
cdr3_aa: CASSWARNEQFF

clone_size: many
d_call: -
j_call: TRBJ2-6
v_call: TRBV27
cdr3_nt: TGTGCCAGCATTAGGGGCTCTGGGGCCAACGTCCTGACTTTC
cdr3_aa: CASIRGSGANVLTF

clone_size: many
d_call: TRBD2
j_call: TRBJ2-1
v_call: TRBV4-3
cdr3_nt: TGCGCCAGCAGCCCTAGGACTAGCGGGTACAATGAGCAGTTCTTC
cdr3_aa: CASSPRTSGYNEQFF

clone_size: few
d_call: -
j_call: TRBJ2-1
v_call: TRBV28
cdr3_nt: TGTGCCAGCAGGCGGGATAGCTCCTACAATGAGCAGTTCTTC
cdr3_aa: CASRRDSSYNEQFF

clone_size: many
d_call: TRBD2
j_call: TRBJ2-1
v_call: TRBV2
cdr3_nt: TGTGCCAGCAGTGAAGGCGGACTAGCGGATAATTACAGTGAGCAGTTCTTC
cdr3_aa: CASSEGGLADNYSEQFF

clone_size: -
d_call: TRBD1
j_call: TRBJ1-6
v_call: TRBV20-1
cdr3_nt: TGCAGTGCTAGCACCTCTGGCACAGGGGGCGAGACCCATTCACCCCTCCACTTT
cdr3_aa: CSASTSGTGGETHSPLHF

clone_size: many
d_call: -
j_call: TRBJ2-1
v_call: TRBV18
cdr3_nt: TGTGCCAGCTCCTCTGGGGGCCGGGTTGAGCAGTTCTTC
cdr3_aa: CASSSGGRVEQFF

clone_size: many
d_call: -
j_call: TRBJ1-4
v_call: TRBV7-9
cdr3_nt: TGTGCCAGCAGCGCGGACTGGTTGAATGAAAAACTGTTTTTT
cdr3_aa: CASSADWLNEKLFF